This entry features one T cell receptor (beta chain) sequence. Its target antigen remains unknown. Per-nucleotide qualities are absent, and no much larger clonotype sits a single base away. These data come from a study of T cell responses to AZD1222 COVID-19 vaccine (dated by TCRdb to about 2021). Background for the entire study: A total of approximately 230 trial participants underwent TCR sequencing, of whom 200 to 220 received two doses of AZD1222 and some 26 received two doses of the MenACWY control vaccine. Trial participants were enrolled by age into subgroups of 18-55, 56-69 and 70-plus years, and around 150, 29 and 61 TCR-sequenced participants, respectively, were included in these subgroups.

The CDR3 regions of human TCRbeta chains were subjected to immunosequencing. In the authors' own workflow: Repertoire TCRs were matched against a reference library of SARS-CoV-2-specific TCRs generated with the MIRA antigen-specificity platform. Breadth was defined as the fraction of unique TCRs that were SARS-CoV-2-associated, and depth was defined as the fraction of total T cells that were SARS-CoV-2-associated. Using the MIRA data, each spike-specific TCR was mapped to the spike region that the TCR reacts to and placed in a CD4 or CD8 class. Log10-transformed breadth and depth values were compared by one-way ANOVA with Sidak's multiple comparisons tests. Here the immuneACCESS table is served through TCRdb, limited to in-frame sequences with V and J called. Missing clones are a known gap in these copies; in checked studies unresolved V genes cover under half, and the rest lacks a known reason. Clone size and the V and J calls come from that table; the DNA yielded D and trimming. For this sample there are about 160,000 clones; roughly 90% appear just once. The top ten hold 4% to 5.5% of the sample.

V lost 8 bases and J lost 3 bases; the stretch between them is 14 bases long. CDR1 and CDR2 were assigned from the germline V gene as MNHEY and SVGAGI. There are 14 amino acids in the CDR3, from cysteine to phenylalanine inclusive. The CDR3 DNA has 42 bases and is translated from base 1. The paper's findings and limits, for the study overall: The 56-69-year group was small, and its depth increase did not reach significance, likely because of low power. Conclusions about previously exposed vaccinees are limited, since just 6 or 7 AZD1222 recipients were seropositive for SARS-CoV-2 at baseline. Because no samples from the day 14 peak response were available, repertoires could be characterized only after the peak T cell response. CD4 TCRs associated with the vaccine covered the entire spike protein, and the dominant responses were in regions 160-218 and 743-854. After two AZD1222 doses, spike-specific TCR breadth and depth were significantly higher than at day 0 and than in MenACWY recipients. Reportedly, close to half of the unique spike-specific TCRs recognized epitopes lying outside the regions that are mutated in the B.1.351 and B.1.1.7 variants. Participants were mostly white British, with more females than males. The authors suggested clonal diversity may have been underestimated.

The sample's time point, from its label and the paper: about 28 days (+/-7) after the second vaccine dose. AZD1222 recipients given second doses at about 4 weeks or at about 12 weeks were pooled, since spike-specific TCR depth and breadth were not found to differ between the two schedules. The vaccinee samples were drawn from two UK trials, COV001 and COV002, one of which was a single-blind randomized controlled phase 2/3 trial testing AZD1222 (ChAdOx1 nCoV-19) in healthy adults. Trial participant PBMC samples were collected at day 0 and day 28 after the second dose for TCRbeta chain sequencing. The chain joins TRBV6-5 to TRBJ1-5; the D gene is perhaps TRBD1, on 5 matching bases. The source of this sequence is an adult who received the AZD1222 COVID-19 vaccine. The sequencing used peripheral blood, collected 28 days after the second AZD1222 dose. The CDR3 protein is CASSWGPFNQPQHF. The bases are TGTGCCAGCTCCTGGGGACCCTTCAATCAGCCCCAGCATTTT.